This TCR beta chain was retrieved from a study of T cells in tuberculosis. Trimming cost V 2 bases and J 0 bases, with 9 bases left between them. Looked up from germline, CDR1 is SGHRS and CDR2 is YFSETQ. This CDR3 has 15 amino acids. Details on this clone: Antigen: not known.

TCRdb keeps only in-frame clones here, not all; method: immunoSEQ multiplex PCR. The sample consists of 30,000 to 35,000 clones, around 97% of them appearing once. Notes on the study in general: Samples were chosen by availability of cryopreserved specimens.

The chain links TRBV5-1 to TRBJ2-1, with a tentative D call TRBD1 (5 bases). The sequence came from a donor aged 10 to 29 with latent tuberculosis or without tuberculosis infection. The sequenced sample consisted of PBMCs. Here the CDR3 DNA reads TGCGCCAGCAGCTTACAGACAGCCTCCTACAATGAGCAGTTCTTC. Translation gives CASSLQTASYNEQFF.